Presented here are 26 T cell receptor beta chains from one specimen sequenced in a study of cytomegalovirus exposure and HLA in healthy donors. Use of 60 Vbeta and 13 Jbeta primers characterized the PCR. Clones were read by immunoSEQ multiplex PCR, and TCRdb kept only the in-frame ones, dropping some. The profile shows some 120,000 clones, roughly a tenth of them singletons. The sequenced sample was PBMCs. The receptors come from a woman younger than 30 in good health and CMV-seropositive.

This chain uses TRBV10-1 with TRBJ2-5; D call uncertain. CDR3 size: 14 residues. Germline-derived CDR1 and CDR2 are WNHNN and SYGVQD (reference sequence). The germline V and J ends were trimmed by 4 bases and 2 bases, with 11 bases remaining between them. The CDR3 sequence is CASSVLTQQETQYF. The CDR3 region has the DNA TGCGCCAGCAGTGTCTTGACACAACAAGAGACCCAGTACTTC.

This clone was detected a few times. The chain joins TRBV11-3 to TRBJ2-2; 7 bases fit TRBD1. Germline V lookup: CDR1 SGHNT, CDR2 YENEEA. The CDR3 covers 12 residues. J gave up 6 bases and V 6 bases, and 1 base lay outside the gene matches. This CDR3 reads CASSQGAGELFF. The CDR3 DNA follows: TGTGCCAGCAGTCAGGGGGCCGGGGAGCTGTTTTTT.

This clone was recorded a few times. The chain links TRBV6-1 to TRBJ1-2, with D possibly TRBD1 on 6 matching bases. V lost 6 bases to trimming and J lost 4 bases, with 15 bases between them. Germline values: CDR1 MNHNS, CDR2 SASEGT. The CDR3 loop spans 14 amino acids. The CDR3 DNA is TGTGCCAGCAGGGGCCTAACAGGGTTCTATGGCTACACCTTC. Amino acids: CASRGLTGFYGYTF.

This chain joins TRBV19 and TRBJ1-3; D is ambiguous. This CDR3 contains 11 residues. The V gene's germline CDR1 is LNHDA and CDR2 SQIVND (reference sequence). V shed 11 bases and J shed 0 bases, with 5 bases lying between them. The CDR3 bases are TGTGCCGTCAGCTCTGGAAACACCATATATTTT. This codes for CAVSSGNTIYF.

The chain is built from TRBV7-9 and TRBJ1-2, with 7 nucleotides matching TRBD1. This CDR3 contains 14 residues. Germline lookup yields CDR1 SEHNR and CDR2 FQNEAQ (reference sequence). Trimming cost V 3 bases and J 4 bases; bases outside gene matches: 5. The CDR3 protein is CASSFEGAFYGYTF. The CDR3 DNA sequence: TGTGCCAGCAGCTTCGAGGGGGCCTTCTATGGCTACACCTTC.

The gene calls are TRBV7-9 and TRBJ2-1, with D uncertain. V lost 2 bases, J lost 2 bases, and 4 bases lay in between. The CDR3 extends over 13 amino acids. CDR1 is SEHNR and CDR2 is FQNEAQ in the germline V gene (reference sequence). CDR3 coding DNA: TGTGCCAGCAGCTTATCCACCTACAATGAGCAGTTCTTC. This gives the protein CASSLSTYNEQFF.

The table lists this clone with a few counts. The rearrangement joins TRBV30 to TRBJ1-1; a possible D gene is TRBD1 (5 bases). CDR3 length: 16 amino acids. With 3 bases removed from V and 0 bases from J, the gap between germline ends came to 17 bases. Germline CDR1 GTSNPN, CDR2 SVGIG (reference sequence). The CDR3 region has the DNA TGTGCCTGGAGGGGGGGTCAGATCTATATGAACACTGAAGCTTTCTTT. Translating it yields CAWRGGQIYMNTEAFF.

The V gene is TRBV5-4, the J gene TRBJ2-1, with D tentatively TRBD2 (5 bases). Per the germline V gene, CDR1 is SGHNT and CDR2 is YYREEE (reference sequence). Trimming stripped 9 bases from V and 2 bases from J, with 15 bases between. The CDR3 spans 14 residues. The CDR3 sequence: CATSSGSPYNEQFF. The DNA for the CDR3 is TGTGCCACTAGTTCGGGGTCCCCCTACAATGAGCAGTTCTTC.

The chain employs TRBV7-9 and TRBJ2-3; possibly TRBD2 for D (6 bases). Trimming shortened V by 5 bases and J by 3 bases, and 9 bases separated the two germline ends. Germline V CDR1 and CDR2: SEHNR, FQNEAQ (reference sequence). The CDR3 spans 13 residues. The CDR3 DNA follows: TGTGCCAGCAGCCGGGGACTTACAGATACGCAGTATTTT. Translating it yields CASSRGLTDTQYF.

The V call is TRBV5-1, the J call TRBJ1-1; 7 bases align to TRBD1. Germline V gene data show CDR1 as SGHRS and CDR2 as YFSETQ. Losses at the gene ends were 0 bases for V and 2 bases for J; bases not matched to a gene: 4. This CDR3 is 15 amino acids long. CDR3 sequence (DNA): TGCGCCAGCAGCTTGGTGGCAGGGGGAAACACTGAAGCTTTCTTT. Translated, it gives CASSLVAGGNTEAFF.

J is TRBJ2-1 and V is TRBV13, with D tentatively TRBD2 (5 bases). V was cut by 0 bases and J by 0 bases, with 9 bases left in between. CDR3 length: 16 amino acids. CDR1 is PRHDT, CDR2 FYEKMQ, per germline (reference sequence). The CDR3 nucleotides are TGTGCCAGCAGCTTAGGTGAAGGGAGCTCCTACAATGAGCAGTTCTTC. This gives the protein CASSLGEGSSYNEQFF.

In DNA form, the CDR3 reads TGTGCCAGCCTTGCGGGGGGTCGGAACACTGAAGCTTTCTTT. Its translation is CASLAGGRNTEAFF. This chain uses TRBV28 with TRBJ1-1, with D tentatively TRBD1 (5 bases). The CDR3 extends over 14 amino acids. V lost 8 bases and J lost 1, with 14 bases in between. Germline values: CDR1 MDHEN, CDR2 SYDVKM.

This clone turned up a few times. The chain carries TRBV4-1 and TRBJ1-2; D gene unclear. Germline V lookup: CDR1 MGHRA, CDR2 YSYEKL. V lost 4 bases and J 3 bases, leaving 9 bases between the germline ends. The length of the CDR3 is 13 residues. CDR3 DNA: TGCGCCAGCAGCCGCCGTGCAGACTATGGCTACACCTTC. It yields the protein CASSRRADYGYTF.

This clone was seen more than once but under ten times. This sequence joins TRBV27 and TRBJ1-1; D remains unclear. Trimming removed 4 bases at V and 5 bases at J, with 11 bases between. The CDR3 extends over 13 amino acids. The germline V gene encodes CDR1 MNHEY and CDR2 SMNVEV (reference sequence). Here the CDR3 reads CASSSFEKTEAFF. The CDR3 nucleotides are TGTGCCAGCAGTTCCTTCGAGAAGACTGAAGCTTTCTTT.

The CDR3 spells CSVYSGRARDTQYF. The CDR3 DNA is TGCAGCGTTTATAGCGGGAGGGCCAGAGATACGCAGTATTTT. The chain employs TRBV29-1 and TRBJ2-3, with TRBD2 matching over 11 bases. Germline trimming cut 5 bases from V and 5 bases from J; bases unmatched to any gene: 6. Germline CDR1 and CDR2: SQVTM and ANQGSEA. The CDR3 runs to 14 residues.

This clone was seen a handful of times. The gene calls are TRBV4-1 and TRBJ2-1, with 8 positions matching TRBD1. Germline V gene sequence: CDR1 MGHRA, CDR2 YSYEKL. The CDR3 has 15 residues. V shed 4 bases and J 6 bases; nucleotides not matched to a gene: 8. DNA for the CDR3: TGCGCCAGCAGCCGCGGTGGAACAGGGGGCAATGAGCAGTTCTTC. Protein: CASSRGGTGGNEQFF.

This clone was seen a few times. The rearrangement links TRBV6-1 to TRBJ1-1; 8 bases agree with TRBD1. This CDR3 has 14 residues. From germline, CDR1 is MNHNS and CDR2 SASEGT. The V and J ends lost 5 bases and 6 bases, in that order; junction bases with no gene match: 8. This CDR3 reads CASSPTGDTAEAFF. The CDR3 bases are TGTGCCAGCAGTCCGACAGGGGACACAGCTGAAGCTTTCTTT.

This chain uses TRBV4-1 with TRBJ2-7, with a possible D match to TRBD2 (6 bases). The CDR3 totals 14 residues. The germline CDR1 and CDR2 sequences are MGHRA and YSYEKL. V was pared by 1 base and J by 3 bases, with 10 bases between. Here the CDR3 DNA reads TGCGCCAGCAGCCAAGGGACGGGAGTCTACGAGCAGTACTTC. Encoded protein: CASSQGTGVYEQYF.

This clone was detected only a few times. The V and J genes are TRBV11-3 and TRBJ2-7; TRBD2 agrees at 10 bases. CDR3 size: 14 residues. The germline gives CDR1 SGHNT, CDR2 YENEEA. V lost 2 bases and J lost 7; bases outside the gene matches: 5. The CDR3 DNA reads as TGTGCCAGCAGCTTATTGGCTAGCGGGAGAGAGCAGTACTTC. Its translation is CASSLLASGREQYF.

This clone was recorded a few times. The genes are TRBV11-2 and TRBJ1-4; D may be TRBD1 (6 bases). The germline V and J ends were trimmed by 5 bases and 5 bases, with 15 bases remaining between them. The length of the CDR3 is 15 residues. Per the germline V gene, CDR1 is SGHAT and CDR2 is FQNNGV. CDR3 sequence (DNA): TGTGCCAGCAGCCTCCCGTTGGGGGCGAATGAAAAACTGTTTTTT. Translating gives CASSLPLGANEKLFF.

The CDR3 nucleotides read TGTGCCAGCAGCTTGGACGGACTCTTCTCCAATCAGCCCCAGCATTTT. Amino acid sequence: CASSLDGLFSNQPQHF. This chain joins TRBV7-2 and TRBJ1-5; D not certain. The CDR3 totals 16 residues. Trimming removed 3 bases at V and 3 bases at J, with 15 bases between. Looked up from germline, CDR1 is SGHTA and CDR2 is FQGNSA.

CDR3 sequence (DNA): TGTGCCAGCAGGCAGGGACGGGTAGCGGGTGGCTACACCTTC. This translates into CASRQGRVAGGYTF. J is TRBJ1-2 and V is TRBV6-1, with D tentatively TRBD1 (5 bases). Germline CDR1 and CDR2: MNHNS and SASEGT. The CDR3 is 14 residues long. The V and J ends lost 6 bases and 7 bases respectively, with 18 bases between them.

This clone showed up just a few times. The rearrangement uses TRBV13 and TRBJ1-2; D unresolved. The CDR3 loop spans 13 amino acids. V was cut by 3 bases and J by 7 bases, with 12 bases left in between. CDR1 is PRHDT and CDR2 is FYEKMQ in the germline V gene (reference sequence). The CDR3 protein is CASSFWESSGYTF. The CDR3 region has the DNA TGTGCCAGCAGCTTTTGGGAGAGTAGTGGCTACACCTTC.

The CDR3: CASSPPGRYGYTF. The CDR3 DNA follows: TGTGCCAGCTCACCACCGGGGCGCTATGGCTACACCTTC. The rearrangement links TRBV18 to TRBJ1-2; D may be TRBD1 (5 bases). The ends were cut back, 0 bases at V and 4 bases at J, with 6 bases in the middle. CDR3 length: 13 amino acids. Per the germline V gene, CDR1 is KGHSH and CDR2 is LQKENI.

This clone turned up a few times. The chain has TRBV5-1 and TRBJ2-3; 7 positions match TRBD2. The CDR3 totals 15 residues. Unmatched junction bases numbered 1, after V lost 0 bases and J lost 0 bases. The germline gives CDR1 SGHRS, CDR2 YFSETQ. The CDR3 DNA follows: TGCGCCAGCAGCTTGGGGGACTACAGCACAGATACGCAGTATTTT. This translates into CASSLGDYSTDTQYF.

A few counts support this clone. The chain recombines TRBV28 with TRBJ2-3; TRBD2 might be the D (5 bases). Germline CDR1 is MDHEN and CDR2 is SYDVKM. V gave up 6 bases and J gave up 5 bases, with 27 bases separating them. The CDR3 totals 18 residues. The CDR3, as DNA: TGTGCCAGCAGCTTTCACCCCGAGGACTCCGAGAGAGGAGATACGCAGTATTTT. Its protein is CASSFHPEDSERGDTQYF.